This paragraph reports one TCR beta chain. Its antigen is unknown. Within one base of it there is no much larger clone, and no base qualities were kept. The library was produced with the immunoSEQ multiplex PCR assay. Turning to the authors' computational methods: A statistical classification framework was developed to diagnose cytomegalovirus status using the catalog of TCR beta chain sequences. TCRdb obtained this table from immuneACCESS and retained in-frame rearrangements with V and J assigned. These tables miss some clones; where compared with another copy, unresolved V genes account for less than half of the shortfall, and the remainder is unexplained. The V and J calls and clone size were taken over from that table, and D and trimming were inferred from the DNA. The sample includes about 220,000 clones, with roughly 88% observed a single time. Roughly 13% of the sample is taken by the ten largest.

These data belong to a study of cytomegalovirus exposure and HLA in healthy donors (dated by TCRdb to about 2017). With respect to the entire study: A later analysis indicated that the roughly 120 validation repertoires were generated on the platform also employed for the roughly 720 repertoires of the first cohort. The study aimed to test whether cataloging public T cell receptors could reveal signatures of past pathogen exposure. Along with the roughly 700-subject first cohort, a separate validation cohort of over 90 different subjects was used. The study combined high-throughput TCR immunosequencing, statistical association of individual TCRs with disease status, and machine learning to predict cytomegalovirus infection status.

Separate from the roughly 700-subject first cohort, the validation cohort of 120 subjects was the group to which the donors belonged. Overall study outcomes, separate from this receptor: A total of fewer than 200 TCR beta chains were listed by the study as associated with cytomegalovirus. According to the authors, the approach could potentially be generalized to other disease states and immunological phenotypes. A later analysis found that TCRs clustered in the first cohort also tended to co-occur in the 120 validation repertoires, with 94% of cluster scores above 0. The validation cohort had no HLA typing available for a later analysis, so co-occurrence within that cohort was assessed over all 130 or so repertoires. In vitro tests confirmed that a few of the cytomegalovirus-associated TCR beta chains recognize cytomegalovirus antigens. Most TCR sequences were seen in very few donors, while some public TCRs were found in many individuals. The classifier was reported to diagnose cytomegalovirus status with high specificity and sensitivity in both the original cohort and the validation cohort.

The CDR3 holds 14 amino acids from the cysteine to the phenylalanine. The retained sequence is limited to the CDR3, 42 bases, with the frame set at the first base. CDR1 and CDR2 are read off the germline V gene as MGHRA and YSYEKL. V is clipped by 4 bases and J by 1 base, and the sequence between their germline boundaries is 8 bases long. The sequence is built from TRBV4-1 and TRBJ1-5; possibly the D gene is TRBD1, per 6 matching bases. Sequencing was performed on PBMCs. This TCR was sampled from a woman in her 30s in good health and CMV-seropositive. The CDR3 protein: CASSLGQSNQPQHF. The DNA sequence follows: TGCGCCAGCAGCCTCGGACAGAGCAATCAGCCCCAGCATTTT.